The next 2 T cell receptor beta chains were all read from a single sample in a study of control samples from healthy donors and cancer patients (dated by TCRdb to about 2020). Library prep was done by the immunoSEQ multiplex PCR assay. The immuneACCESS repertoire file appears here via TCRdb, limited to in-frame rearrangements. These files lack a portion of the clones; in checked studies, under half of the deficit traces to unresolved V genes, and the cause of the others is not known. Within this sample are about 50,000 clones, with 94% of them counted one time only. The ten largest clones add up to around 3.7% of the sample. The sequenced material came from blood. Receptors originate from a man aged 25-40 years in good health.

The V and J genes are TRBV30 and TRBJ1-2; D is uncertain. CDR1 GTSNPN and CDR2 SVGIG come from the germline V gene (reference sequence). V was cut by 3 bases and J by 7 bases, with 15 bases left in between. The CDR3 spans 13 residues. CDR3 sequence reads: CAWRLSGAAGYTF. CDR3 DNA sequence: TGTGCCTGGAGATTGTCAGGAGCAGCTGGCTACACCTTC. Supplemented by reference TRBV30 and TRBJ1-2, the full variable domain reads SQTIHQWPATLVQPVGSPLSLECTVEGTSNPNLYWYRQAAGRGLQLLFYSVGIGQISSEVPQNLSASRPQDRQFILSSKKLLLSDSGFYLCAWRLSGAAGYTFGSGTRLTVV.

The chain has TRBV5-4 and TRBJ2-5, with TRBD1 matching over 7 bases. The V gene's germline CDR1 is SGHNT and CDR2 YYREEE (reference sequence). Trimming removed 5 bases from V and 4 bases from J; junction bases left unmatched: 8. There are 14 residues in the CDR3. The CDR3 DNA reads as TGTGCCAGCAGAACTGTAGGGGGCAGAGAGACCCAGTACTTC. Translated, it gives CASRTVGGRETQYF.